The text below deals with one T cell receptor (beta chain). Antigen unknown. The germline gives CDR1 LNHDA, CDR2 SQIVND (reference sequence). V gave up 8 bases and J gave up 2 bases, with 12 bases separating them. The CDR3 is 13 amino acids. The data are from a study of shared clonotypes between healthy human individuals. Findings and caveats of the study: Limitation of the genetic and exposure-history diversity represented came from the few donors. The study generally estimated greater richness for naive than memory subsets. Non-shared clonotypes had lower generation probabilities than clonotypes shared by all four sorted-subset donors.

Repertoires were generated with immunoSEQ multiplex PCR, while TCRdb's copy carries only in-frame clones and drops some. The data contain over a million clones, approximately 98% of them singletons. The sequencing sample was made of naive CD4+ T cells sorted from blood. As for subset: CD45RA+ positively selected. This TCR was sampled from a man aged 30-40 years in good health. The gene calls are TRBV19 and TRBJ1-2; a possible D gene is TRBD1 (6 bases). The CDR3 DNA sequence: TGTGCCAGTTCTTCTCAGGGGAACTATGGCTACACCTTC. Protein: CASSSQGNYGYTF.